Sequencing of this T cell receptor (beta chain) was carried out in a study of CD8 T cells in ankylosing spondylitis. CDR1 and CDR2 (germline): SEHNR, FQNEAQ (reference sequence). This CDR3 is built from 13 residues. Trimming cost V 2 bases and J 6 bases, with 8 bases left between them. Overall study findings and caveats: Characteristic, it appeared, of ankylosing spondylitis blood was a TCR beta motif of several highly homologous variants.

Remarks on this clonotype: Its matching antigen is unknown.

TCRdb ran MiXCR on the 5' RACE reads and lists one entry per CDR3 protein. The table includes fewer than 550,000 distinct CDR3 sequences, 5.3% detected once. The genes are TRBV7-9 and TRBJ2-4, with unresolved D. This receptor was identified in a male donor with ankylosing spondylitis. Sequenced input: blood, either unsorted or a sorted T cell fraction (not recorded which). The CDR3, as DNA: TGTGCCAGCAGCTTAAGGGTGGGAAACATTCAGTACTTC. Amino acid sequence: CASSLRVGNIQYF.